This is a list of T cell receptor beta chains from one sample in a study of T-cell memory formation after mild COVID-19. TCRdb reprocessed the 5' RACE reads via MiXCR and lists one record per CDR3 protein. The profile shows under 200,000 distinct CDR3 sequences, under 14% of them singletons. The material sequenced was PBMCs or a T cell subset sorted from them (not recorded which). The receptor source for this set is a man aged 18-30 years who had mild COVID-19 (a few samples of this study predate the infection). Cell type and time point are not known. CDR3s include the opening cysteine and the closing phenylalanine or tryptophan. The order of the fields is D gene, V gene, clone size, J gene, CDR3 length, CDR3 protein, CDR3 DNA. The D gene is left open where the match is weak. Expanded clones are given a class, and other clones once, few, many or no size at all.

TRBD2,TRBV20-1,.,TRBJ2-5,15,CSATRTSGGLETQYF,TGCAGTGCTACCCGGACTAGCGGGGGATTAGAGACCCAGTACTTC
.,TRBV6-5,.,TRBJ1-1,12,CASYERGWRAFF,TGTGCCAGCTACGAGAGGGGGTGGAGAGCTTTCTTT
.,TRBV18,few,TRBJ1-5,14,CASSSIQGNQPQHF,TGTGCCAGCTCCTCTATACAGGGTAATCAGCCCCAGCATTTT
TRBD2,TRBV9,few,TRBJ2-1,14,CASSVASGGGEQFF,TGTGCCAGCAGCGTAGCTAGCGGGGGTGGTGAGCAGTTCTTC
.,TRBV28,few,TRBJ1-1,13,CASSPAVNTEAFF,TGTGCCAGCAGCCCAGCGGTGAACACTGAAGCTTTCTTT
.,TRBV7-2,few,TRBJ2-1,12,CASSRLGNEQFF,TGTGCCAGCAGCCGACTAGGGAATGAGCAGTTCTTC
.,TRBV5-4,.,TRBJ2-1,14,CASSLVPRVDEQFF,TGTGCCAGCAGCTTGGTACCACGGGTGGATGAGCAGTTCTTC
.,TRBV7-2,.,TRBJ2-5,14,CASSLQGLAGTQYF,TGTGCCAGCAGCTTACAAGGTCTGGCGGGGACCCAGTACTTC
.,TRBV4-2,.,TRBJ2-6,15,CASSQEAFLANVLTF,TGTGCCAGCAGCCAAGAAGCTTTCTTGGCCAACGTCCTGACTTTC
.,TRBV7-9,.,TRBJ1-5,14,CASSPGVRNQPQHF,TGTGCCAGCAGCCCTGGCGTGCGCAATCAGCCCCAGCATTTT
.,TRBV19,.,TRBJ2-2,15,CASRSVSLNTGELFF,TGTGCCAGTAGGTCAGTCAGCCTGAACACCGGGGAGCTGTTTTTT
.,TRBV2,.,TRBJ2-1,14,CASSRDPGSREQFF,TGTGCCAGCAGTCGGGACCCGGGTAGTCGTGAGCAGTTCTTC
TRBD2,TRBV7-2,few,TRBJ2-7,16,CASSPTGTSGVGEQYF,TGTGCCAGCAGCCCGACCGGGACTAGCGGGGTCGGGGAGCAGTACTTC